This TCR beta chain was captured by sequencing in a study of T-cell reconstitution after alpha-beta-depleted transplantation in children. Molecular barcoding with unique molecular identifiers was used for the TCRbeta library. TCRdb used MiXCR to reprocess the PCR reads, holding one entry per CDR3 protein. The sample lists about 200,000 distinct CDR3 sequences, approximately 6% occurring once. The CDR3 extends over 15 amino acids. Deletions cut 0 bases from V and 3 bases from J, with 10 bases between. At least ten counts were recorded for this clonotype. Its antigen is still unknown. Study-level findings and limits: Roughly two months post-transplant, alpha-beta T cells reportedly originated from several hundred graft clones that had expanded. Where some patients showed high TCRbeta diversity at day 60, it came from recipient T cells and thymic progenitors that had survived. Hyperexpanded clones declined; after one year, newly produced T cells mostly supplied diversity.

This receptor was obtained from a girl in the first two years of life with combined immunodeficiency, due to receive a stem cell transplant. The rearrangement links TRBV12-3 or TRBV12-4 to TRBJ2-3; a weak D match, TRBD2 (7 bases). This specimen consisted of PBMCs, obtained before TCRalphabeta/CD19-depleted stem cell transplant. CDR3 region: CASSLAGGQTDTQYF. The DNA for the CDR3 is TGTGCCAGCAGTTTAGCGGGGGGGCAGACAGATACGCAGTATTTT.